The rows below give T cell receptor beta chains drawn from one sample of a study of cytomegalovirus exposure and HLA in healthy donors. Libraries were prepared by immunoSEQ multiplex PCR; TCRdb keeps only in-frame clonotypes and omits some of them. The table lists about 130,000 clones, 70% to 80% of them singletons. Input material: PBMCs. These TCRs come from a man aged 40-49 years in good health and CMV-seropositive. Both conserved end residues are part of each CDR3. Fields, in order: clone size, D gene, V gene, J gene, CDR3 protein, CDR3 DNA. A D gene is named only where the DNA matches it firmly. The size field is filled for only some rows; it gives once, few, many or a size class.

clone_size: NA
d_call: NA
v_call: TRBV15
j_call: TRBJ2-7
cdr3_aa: CATSRDGSRAHEQYF
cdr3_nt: TGTGCCACCAGCAGAGATGGGAGCAGAGCCCACGAGCAGTACTTC

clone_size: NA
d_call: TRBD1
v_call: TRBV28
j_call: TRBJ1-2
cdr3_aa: CASRTPTGGAEGYTF
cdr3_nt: TGTGCCAGCAGGACGCCCACAGGGGGCGCGGAAGGCTACACCTTC

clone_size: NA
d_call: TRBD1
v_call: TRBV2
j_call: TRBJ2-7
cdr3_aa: CASRRDSSYEQYF
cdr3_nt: TGTGCCAGCAGGAGGGACAGCTCCTACGAGCAGTACTTC

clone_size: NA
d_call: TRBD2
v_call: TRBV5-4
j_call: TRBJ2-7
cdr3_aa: CASSILAGPDYEQYF
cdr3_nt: TGTGCCAGCAGCATCCTAGCGGGACCAGATTACGAGCAGTACTTC

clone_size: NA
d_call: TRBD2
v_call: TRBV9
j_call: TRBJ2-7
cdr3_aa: CASQRESNGEQYF
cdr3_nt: TGTGCCAGCCAGCGGGAGAGCAACGGCGAGCAGTACTTC

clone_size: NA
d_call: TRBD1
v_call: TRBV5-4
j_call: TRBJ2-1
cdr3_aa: CAVQGTGGYNEQFF
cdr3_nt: TGTGCCGTTCAAGGGACAGGGGGCTACAATGAGCAGTTCTTC

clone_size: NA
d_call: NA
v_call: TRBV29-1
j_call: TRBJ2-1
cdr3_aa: CSVFLYNEQFF
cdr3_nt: TGCAGCGTTTTCTTGTACAATGAGCAGTTCTTC

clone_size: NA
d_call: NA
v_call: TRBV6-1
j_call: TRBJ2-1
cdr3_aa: CASRAAGNYNEQFF
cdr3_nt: TGTGCCAGCAGAGCAGCCGGGAACTACAATGAGCAGTTCTTC

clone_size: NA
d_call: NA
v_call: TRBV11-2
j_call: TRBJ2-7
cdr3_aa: CASSPHVRSSYEQYF
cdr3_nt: TGTGCCAGCAGCCCGCATGTGCGTAGCTCCTACGAGCAGTACTTC

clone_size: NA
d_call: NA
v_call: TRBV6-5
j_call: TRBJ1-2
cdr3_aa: CASSYSRASGVGYTF
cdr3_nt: TGTGCCAGCAGTTACTCCCGGGCCTCGGGGGTTGGCTACACCTTC

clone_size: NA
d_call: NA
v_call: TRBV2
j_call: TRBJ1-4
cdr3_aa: CASRDSGDEKLFF
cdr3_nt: TGTGCCAGCCGGGACTCTGGAGATGAAAAACTGTTTTTT

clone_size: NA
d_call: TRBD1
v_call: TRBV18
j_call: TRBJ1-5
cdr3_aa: CASSPGQGGQPQHF
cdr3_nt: TGTGCCAGCTCACCAGGACAGGGCGGTCAGCCCCAGCATTTT

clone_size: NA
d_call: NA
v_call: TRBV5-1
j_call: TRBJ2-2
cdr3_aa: CASSLVGGTNTGELFF
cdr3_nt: TGCGCCAGCAGCTTGGTGGGGGGAACGAACACCGGGGAGCTGTTTTTT

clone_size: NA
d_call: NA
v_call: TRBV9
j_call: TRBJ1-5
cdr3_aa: CASSISGVPQPQHF
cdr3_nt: TGTGCCAGCAGCATTAGCGGGGTTCCTCAGCCCCAGCATTTT

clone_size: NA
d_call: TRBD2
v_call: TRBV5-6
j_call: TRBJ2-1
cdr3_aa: CASSLEGSGSLNYNEQFF
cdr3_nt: TGTGCCAGCAGCTTGGAAGGTAGCGGGAGCCTTAACTACAATGAGCAGTTCTTC

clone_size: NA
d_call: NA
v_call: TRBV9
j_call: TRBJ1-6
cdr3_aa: CASSVEAGADGYNSPLHF
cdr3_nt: TGTGCCAGCAGCGTAGAGGCAGGGGCTGATGGCTATAATTCACCCCTCCACTTT

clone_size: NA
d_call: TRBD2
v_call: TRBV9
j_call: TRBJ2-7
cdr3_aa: CASSESSGSSYEQYF
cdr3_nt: TGTGCCAGCAGCGAGTCTAGCGGCAGCTCCTACGAGCAGTACTTC

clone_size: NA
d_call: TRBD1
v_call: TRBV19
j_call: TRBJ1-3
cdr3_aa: CASSRPGQGKNTIYF
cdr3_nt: TGTGCCAGTAGTCGACCTGGACAGGGGAAAAACACCATATATTTT

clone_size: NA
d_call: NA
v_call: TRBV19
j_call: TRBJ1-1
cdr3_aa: CASSGQRNTEAFF
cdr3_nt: TGTGCCAGTAGTGGACAGAGGAACACTGAAGCTTTCTTT

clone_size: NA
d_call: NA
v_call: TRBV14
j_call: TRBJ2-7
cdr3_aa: CASSQAGRDYEQYF
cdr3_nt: TGTGCCAGCAGCCAGGCAGGGCGGGACTACGAGCAGTACTTC

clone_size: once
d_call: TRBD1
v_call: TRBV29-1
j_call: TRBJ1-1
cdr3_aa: CSAQGQVNTEAFF
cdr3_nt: TGCAGCGCACAGGGACAGGTGAACACTGAAGCTTTCTTT

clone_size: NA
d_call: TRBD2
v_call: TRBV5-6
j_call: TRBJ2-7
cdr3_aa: CASSSDSGWSSYEQYF
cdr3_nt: TGTGCCAGCAGCTCCGATAGCGGGTGGAGCTCCTACGAGCAGTACTTC

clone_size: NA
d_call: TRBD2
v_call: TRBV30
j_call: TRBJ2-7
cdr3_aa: CAWSPGGSASYEQYF
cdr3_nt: TGTGCCTGGAGTCCGGGCGGGAGTGCATCCTACGAGCAGTACTTC

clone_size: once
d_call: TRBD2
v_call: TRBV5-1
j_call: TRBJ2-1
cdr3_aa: CASSLAGTSGYNEQFF
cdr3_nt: TGCGCCAGCAGCTTGGCTGGGACTAGCGGTTACAATGAGCAGTTCTTC

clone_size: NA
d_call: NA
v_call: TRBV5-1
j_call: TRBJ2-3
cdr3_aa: CASSLTGTAFLTDTQYF
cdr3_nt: TGCGCCAGCAGCTTGACCGGGACTGCGTTTCTCACAGATACGCAGTATTTT

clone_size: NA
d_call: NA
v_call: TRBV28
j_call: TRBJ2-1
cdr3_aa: CASSSLSPGEQFF
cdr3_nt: TGTGCCAGCAGTTCCTTAAGTCCCGGTGAGCAGTTCTTC

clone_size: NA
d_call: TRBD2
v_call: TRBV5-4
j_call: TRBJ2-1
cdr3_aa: CASRWDLAENNEQFF
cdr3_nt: TGTGCCAGCCGCTGGGACCTAGCGGAAAACAATGAGCAGTTCTTC

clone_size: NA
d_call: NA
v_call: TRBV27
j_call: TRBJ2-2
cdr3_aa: CASSLQGRNTGELFF
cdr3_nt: TGTGCCAGCAGTTTACAGGGAAGAAACACCGGGGAGCTGTTTTTT

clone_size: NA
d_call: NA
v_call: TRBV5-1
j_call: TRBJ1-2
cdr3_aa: CASSLERSGYTF
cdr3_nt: TGCGCCAGCAGCTTGGAACGGAGTGGCTACACCTTC

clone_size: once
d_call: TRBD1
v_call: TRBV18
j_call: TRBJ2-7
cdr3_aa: CASSFGQGYYEQYF
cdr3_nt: TGTGCCAGCTCGTTCGGACAGGGTTACTACGAGCAGTACTTC

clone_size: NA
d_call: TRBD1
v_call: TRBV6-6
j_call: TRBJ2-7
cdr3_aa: CASSYVQGMDEQYF
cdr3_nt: TGTGCCAGCAGTTACGTACAGGGGATGGACGAGCAGTACTTC

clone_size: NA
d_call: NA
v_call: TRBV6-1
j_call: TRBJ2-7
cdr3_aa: CASSQPTAYSYEQYF
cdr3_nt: TGTGCCAGCAGTCAACCGACAGCTTACTCCTACGAGCAGTACTTC

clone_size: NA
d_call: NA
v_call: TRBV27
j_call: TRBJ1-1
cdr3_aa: CASSLSGGYTEAFF
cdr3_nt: TGTGCCAGCAGTTTATCTGGAGGATACACTGAAGCTTTCTTT

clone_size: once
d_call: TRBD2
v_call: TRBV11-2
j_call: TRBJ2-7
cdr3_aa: CASSLERREFDEQYF
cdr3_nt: TGTGCCAGCAGCTTAGAACGGCGGGAGTTTGACGAGCAGTACTTC